The T cell receptor (beta chain) under discussion was sequenced for a study of T-cell reconstitution after alpha-beta-depleted transplantation in children. General observations from the study: Newly produced T cells mostly accounted for T-cell counts and diversity one year post-transplant. Where alpha-beta T cells came from about two months after transplant was reportedly several hundred expanded graft clones. Surviving recipient T cells and thymic progenitors accounted for the high day-60 TCRbeta diversity observed in some patients.

In regard to this clonotype: Its matching antigen is unknown.

Unique molecular identifiers featured in how the TCRbeta library was prepared. TCRdb reprocessed the PCR reads with MiXCR, giving one entry per CDR3 protein. Among 700,000 or so distinct CDR3 sequences listed, roughly 14% were seen once. CDR1 is SGHRS and CDR2 is YFSETQ in the germline V gene. J lost 4 bases, V lost 3 bases, and 10 bases had no gene match. This CDR3 is built from 16 residues. The sample here was PBMCs, taken before TCRalphabeta/CD19-depleted stem cell transplant. The rearrangement uses TRBV5-1 and TRBJ2-3, with 8 positions matching TRBD2. The sequence was collected from a girl aged 2 to 10 with congenital amegakaryocytic thrombocytopenia, due to receive a stem cell transplant. The CDR3 region is CASSYKREPWADTQYF. As DNA, the CDR3 is TGCGCCAGCAGCTATAAGCGGGAGCCCTGGGCAGATACGCAGTATTTT.